This is a list of T cell receptor beta chains from one sample in a study of T cells in Graves' hyperthyroidism and ophthalmopathy. Each CDR3 protein gets one entry after TCRdb re-called the multiplex PCR reads with MiXCR. The sample shows 470,000 or so distinct CDR3 sequences, less than 25% of them seen only once. Sequenced: blood. These receptors all come from a man aged 18-30 years with Graves' hyperthyroidism. Each CDR3 is given with its conserved first and last residue. D genes are given only for firm matches. The size field is filled for only some rows; it gives once, few, many or a size class.

D gene | J gene | clone size | V gene | CDR3 DNA | CDR3 protein
TRBD2 | TRBJ2-7 | many | TRBV2 | TGTGCCAGCAGCCAAAGAGCGGGGCCCTACGAGCAGTACTTC | CASSQRAGPYEQYF
- | TRBJ2-5 | few | TRBV24-1 | TGTGCCACCAGTGATTTCAACAGGCTAAACCAAGAGACCCAGTACTTC | CATSDFNRLNQETQYF
- | TRBJ1-6 | - | TRBV11-1 | TGTGCCAGCAGCTTATCAGGACAGACAGCCCTCCACTTT | CASSLSGQTALHF
- | TRBJ1-1 | few | TRBV20-1 | TGCAGTGCAGTACAGGGATGGAGAACTGAAGCTTTCTTT | CSAVQGWRTEAFF
- | TRBJ1-2 | few | TRBV6-5 | TGTGCCAGCAGTTACTCTCCGGAGGTCTATGGCTACACCTTC | CASSYSPEVYGYTF
- | TRBJ1-5 | few | TRBV30 | TGTGCCCGGAGTGTATTCGAGGGGACAACTAGCAATCAGCCCCAGCATTTT | CARSVFEGTTSNQPQHF
TRBD1 | TRBJ2-7 | - | TRBV30 | TGTGCCTGGACCATAGGACAGGACTACGAGCAGTACTTC | CAWTIGQDYEQYF
- | TRBJ1-1 | many | TRBV19 | TGTGCCAGTAGTATTAGCAGGTCCGCTGAAGCTTTCTTT | CASSISRSAEAFF
TRBD1 | TRBJ2-6 | many | TRBV5-1 | TGCGCCAGCAGCCCGGGGACAGGGGTAGGGGCCAACGTCCTGACTTTC | CASSPGTGVGANVLTF
- | TRBJ2-7 | many | TRBV19 | TGTGCCAGTAGTCGGGGGGCCTCGAACTACGAGCAGTACTTC | CASSRGASNYEQYF
- | TRBJ2-6 | many | TRBV9 | TGTGCCAGCAGCCTAGGGAGCTCTGGGGCCAACGTCCTGACTTTC | CASSLGSSGANVLTF
- | TRBJ1-1 | many | TRBV5-1 | TGCGCCAGCAGCGCCGGTCTGAACACTGAAGCTTTCTTT | CASSAGLNTEAFF
- | TRBJ2-3 | - | TRBV2 | TGTGCCAGCCGAGGCGACAACACAGATACGCAGTATTTT | CASRGDNTDTQYF
TRBD1 | TRBJ1-5 | - | TRBV3-1 | TGTGCCAGCAGCAAGGACAGGGCTGGCAATCAGCCCCAGCATTTT | CASSKDRAGNQPQHF
- | TRBJ2-7 | - | TRBV4-1 | TGCGCCAGCAGCCAAGATCCGGGGTCTGTGGTGCCCTACGAGCAGTACTTC | CASSQDPGSVVPYEQYF
TRBD1 | TRBJ2-7 | many | TRBV6-1 | TGTGCCAGCAGTACCAGGGGGACCGAATACTACGAGCAGTACTTC | CASSTRGTEYYEQYF
TRBD2 | TRBJ2-2 | many | TRBV7-9 | TGTGCCAGCAGCTTACCGATAGCGGGGGCAGGGGAGCTGTTTTTT | CASSLPIAGAGELFF
- | TRBJ2-7 | few | TRBV2 | TGTGCCAGCAGTGAAGCTAGCGGTGGCGAGCAGTACTTC | CASSEASGGEQYF
- | TRBJ1-2 | - | TRBV20-1 | TGCAGTGCTACCTCGGACCCTGGCTACACCTTC | CSATSDPGYTF
- | TRBJ1-3 | - | TRBV4-1 | TGCGCCAGCAGCCAAGAAAAAGGAAACACCATATATTTT | CASSQEKGNTIYF
- | TRBJ2-3 | few | TRBV18 | TGTGCCAGCTCACCACTGCGGGGCCACGCAGATACGCAGTATTTT | CASSPLRGHADTQYF
TRBD1 | TRBJ2-2 | many | TRBV2 | TGTGCCAGCAGTGCAGGGGACAGGGGGCTAACCTACCGCGGGGAGCTGTTTTTT | CASSAGDRGLTYRGELFF
- | TRBJ1-5 | many | TRBV27 | TGTGCCAGCAGCCCGGGACCGAGACAGCCCCAGCATTTT | CASSPGPRQPQHF
TRBD1 | TRBJ1-5 | many | TRBV2 | TGTGCCAGCAGAGGGGACAGGCAGGGGCAGCCCCAGCATTTT | CASRGDRQGQPQHF
- | TRBJ1-5 | - | TRBV6-1 | TGTGCCAGCAGTGAACTGGCAGTGGGGGCCAGGCCCCAGCATTTT | CASSELAVGARPQHF
- | TRBJ2-7 | - | TRBV2 | TGTGCCAGCAGTCTACAACAGGGTAGGGGGGACGAGCAGTACTTC | CASSLQQGRGDEQYF
- | TRBJ2-7 | many | TRBV6-2/TRBV6-3 | TGTGCCAGCAGCCCCTACGCTGGGGCCGATGAAACTTCCTACGAGCAGTACTTC | CASSPYAGADETSYEQYF
- | TRBJ1-2 | - | TRBV7-9 | TGTGCCAGCAGCTTCTCTCCGGGAGATGGCTACACCTTC | CASSFSPGDGYTF
TRBD1 | TRBJ1-2 | many | TRBV25-1 | TGTGCCAGCAGCTGGACAGGGACTAACTATGGCTACACCTTC | CASSWTGTNYGYTF
- | TRBJ2-5 | - | TRBV20-1 | TGCAGTGCTCCAAGAGGACAGAACCAAGAGACCCAGTACTTC | CSAPRGQNQETQYF
- | TRBJ2-7 | few | TRBV9 | TGTGCCAGCAGCCCATCCAACGGGGTCGGGCAGTACTTC | CASSPSNGVGQYF
- | TRBJ2-7 | many | TRBV28 | TGTGCCAGCGGAATCAACTACGAGCAGTACTTC | CASGINYEQYF
- | TRBJ1-1 | many | TRBV11-2 | TGTGCCAGCTTTGAGGCCGGTGAAGCTTTCTTT | CASFEAGEAFF
- | TRBJ1-1 | many | TRBV12-5 | TGTGCTAGTGGTTTGGTACTCAGAAGGAACACTGAAGCTTTCTTT | CASGLVLRRNTEAFF
- | TRBJ1-5 | many | TRBV20-1 | TGCAGTGCTGGGGGGGAACAGGGTCCTAGCAATCAGCCCCAGCATTTT | CSAGGEQGPSNQPQHF
TRBD1 | TRBJ1-1 | many | TRBV30 | TGTGCCTGGAGTCGGACAGGGGACACTGAAGCTTTCTTT | CAWSRTGDTEAFF
- | TRBJ1-6 | few | TRBV6-1 | TGTGCCAGCAGTGAAGGACGGTATAATTCACCCCTCCACTTT | CASSEGRYNSPLHF
TRBD1 | TRBJ1-5 | - | TRBV10-3 | TGTGCCATCAGTGAATCGGGACAGCGGGATCAGCCCCAGCATTTT | CAISESGQRDQPQHF
- | TRBJ2-7 | few | TRBV11-1 | TGTGCCAGCAGCCATCGGGGCAGCCAAGCCGGGCAGTACTTC | CASSHRGSQAGQYF
TRBD2 | TRBJ2-7 | - | TRBV12-5 | TGTGCTAGTGGTTTGGACCCAGCGGGAGGGTCCTACGAGCAGTGCTTC | CASGLDPAGGSYEQCF
TRBD1 | TRBJ2-7 | few | TRBV5-1 | TGCGCCAGCAGCTCCCCCCGGGACAGACCAACAAATTACGAGCAGTACTTC | CASSSPRDRPTNYEQYF
TRBD1 | TRBJ2-5 | - | TRBV20-1 | TGCAGTGCTACCGAGGGACAGAAGCAAGAGACCCAGTACTTC | CSATEGQKQETQYF
- | TRBJ2-7 | many | TRBV2 | TGTGCCAGCAGTTTCTCCACCCGCGAGCAGTACTTC | CASSFSTREQYF
TRBD2 | TRBJ2-5 | many | TRBV20-1 | TGCAGTGTCAGCGGGGTACCTCAAGAGACCCAGTACTTC | CSVSGVPQETQYF
- | TRBJ2-4 | few | TRBV28 | TGTGCCAGCAGTTTGGGGGGGAGGGGGCCCAAAAACATTCAGTACTTC | CASSLGGRGPKNIQYF
- | TRBJ2-7 | few | TRBV12-3/TRBV12-4 | TGTGCCAGCAGTTTATCGGGGCCGGACTACGAGCAGTACTTC | CASSLSGPDYEQYF
- | TRBJ2-5 | few | TRBV4-1 | TGCGCCAGCAGCCAAGATTGGGTAGAGACCCAGTACTTC | CASSQDWVETQYF
- | TRBJ2-2 | - | TRBV28 | TGTGCCAGCAGTATCCCGGGCCCCGTTCGACAAAACACCGGGGAGCTGTTTTTT | CASSIPGPVRQNTGELFF
- | TRBJ1-2 | many | TRBV20-1 | TGCAGTGCTAGAGACACCTATGGCTACACCTTC | CSARDTYGYTF
- | TRBJ1-5 | many | TRBV20-1 | TGCAGTGCCGAAAGGGGTGGCCAGCCCCAGCATTTT | CSAERGGQPQHF
- | TRBJ2-7 | many | TRBV6-5 | TGTGCCAGCAGTTACGACGAGTCCTACGAGCAGTACTTC | CASSYDESYEQYF
- | TRBJ1-5 | - | TRBV6-1 | TGTGCCAGCAGCGCCCACGATGAGGGCGGTCAGCCCCAGCATTTT | CASSAHDEGGQPQHF
- | TRBJ2-5 | many | TRBV15 | TGTGCCACCAGCAGAGACACTGGGGTTCAAGAGACCCAGTACTTC | CATSRDTGVQETQYF
- | TRBJ1-2 | many | TRBV28 | TGTGCCAGCAGCTCCGGGACCACCGGGGGCTACACCTTC | CASSSGTTGGYTF
- | TRBJ2-7 | many | TRBV7-2 | TGTGCCAGCGGCTTTGAAAGGGCCACGACCTACGAGCAGTACTTC | CASGFERATTYEQYF
TRBD1 | TRBJ1-5 | many | TRBV12-3/TRBV12-4 | TGTGCCAGCAGCCCCGGCAGGGGGGTAAGGCCCCAGCATTTT | CASSPGRGVRPQHF
- | TRBJ2-2 | many | TRBV28 | TGTGCCAGCAGCCCCACAGGGAACACCGGGGAGCTGTTTTTT | CASSPTGNTGELFF
- | TRBJ2-7 | - | TRBV7-2 | TGTGCCAGCAGCCCATCGGTCGGCGAGCAGTACTTC | CASSPSVGEQYF
- | TRBJ1-2 | many | TRBV7-6 | TGTGCCAGCAGCTTAGGAGAAAACTATGGCTACACCTTC | CASSLGENYGYTF